Each of the 28 T cell receptor beta chains below was sequenced from the same sample in a study of blood T cell repertoires in COVID-19. Measured with immunoSEQ multiplex PCR; TCRdb has only the in-frame clones, and not every one. The sample carries some 70,000 clones, about 85% recorded once. The sequenced material came from peripheral blood. The receptors were sampled from a woman between 50 and 59 years old with COVID-19, enrolled during active disease.

The rearrangement uses TRBV7-3 and TRBJ2-2; possibly TRBD1 for D (6 bases). The CDR3 runs to 17 residues. The germline V gene encodes CDR1 SGHTA and CDR2 FQGTGA. Trimming removed 5 bases at V and 0 bases at J, with 16 bases between. The CDR3 bases are TGTGCCAGCAGCCACTTCCTCGGGGACACGAACACCGGGGAGCTGTTTTTT. This sequence encodes CASSHFLGDTNTGELFF.

The chain employs TRBV28 and TRBJ2-2, with D maybe TRBD2 (6 bases). There are 14 residues in the CDR3. Trimming pared 5 bases from V and 7 bases from J, leaving 14 bases between. CDR1 and CDR2 (germline): MDHEN, SYDVKM. The CDR3 region has the DNA TGTGCCAGCAGTCTAGCGAGACGGGGCGGGGAGCTGTTTTTT. Its protein product is CASSLARRGGELFF.

V usage is TRBV29-1 and J usage is TRBJ2-1; 7 positions match TRBD2. The CDR3 extends over 17 amino acids. J was trimmed by 4 bases and V by 0 bases; bases with no gene match: 12. Germline lookup yields CDR1 SQVTM and CDR2 ANQGSEA. The CDR3 DNA sequence: TGCAGCGTTGAAGATGGGCGGGTCGGGGGGAGATACAATGAGCAGTTCTTC. This codes for CSVEDGRVGGRYNEQFF.

This clone has just a few counts. This chain connects TRBV6-2 or TRBV6-3 to TRBJ2-6, with no clear D. The CDR3 loop spans 15 amino acids. Trimming took off 0 bases at V and 2 bases at J, with 5 bases between the two ends. The V gene's germline CDR1 is MNHEY and CDR2 SVGEGT. The chain's CDR3 is CASSYSSPGANVLTF. The DNA of the CDR3 is TGTGCCAGCAGTTACTCCAGTCCTGGGGCCAACGTCCTGACTTTC.

The rearrangement joins TRBV25-1 to TRBJ1-2, with no clear D. CDR1 and CDR2 from the germline V gene are MGHDK and SYGVNS. The CDR3 sequence is 11 residues long. Trimming took off 4 bases at V and 6 bases at J, with 6 bases between the two ends. The CDR3 sequence is CASSAGNGYTF. DNA for the CDR3: TGTGCCAGCAGTGCCGGGAATGGCTACACCTTC.

The V call is TRBV19, the J call TRBJ1-5; TRBD1 might be the D (5 bases). CDR1 and CDR2 (germline): LNHDA, SQIVND (reference sequence). This CDR3 spans 15 amino acids. V gave up 3 bases and J gave up 1 base, with 10 bases separating them. CDR3 coding DNA: TGTGCCAGTAGTATCGGCGGGACCAGCAATCAGCCCCAGCATTTT. This sequence encodes CASSIGGTSNQPQHF.

The chain uses TRBV7-2 and TRBJ2-4; 12 nucleotides match TRBD2. The V gene's germline CDR1 is SGHTA and CDR2 FQGNSA. The ends lost 1 base at V and 7 bases at J; junction bases unmatched: 5. The CDR3 is 16 amino acids. CDR3 sequence: CASSLGRTSGTNIQYF. CDR3 coding DNA: TGTGCCAGCAGCTTAGGAAGGACTAGCGGGACTAACATTCAGTACTTC.

This rearrangement joins TRBV6-5 to TRBJ1-2, with 8 bases fitting TRBD1. Germline CDR1 reads MNHEY; CDR2 reads SVGAGI. The CDR3 runs 14 residues. V gave up 8 bases and J gave up 3 bases; unmatched junction bases: 8. CDR3 in DNA: TGTGCCAGCGCACCCAGGGGGCTCCACTATGGCTACACCTTC. Translation: CASAPRGLHYGYTF.

The gene calls are TRBV15 and TRBJ2-1; TRBD2 agrees at 7 bases. CDR3 length: 16 residues. Germline CDR1 and CDR2: LNHNV and YYDKDF (reference sequence). Trimming cost V 0 bases and J 3 bases; bases outside gene matches: 5. The CDR3 protein is CATSRDVGGSYNEQFF. Here the CDR3 DNA reads TGTGCCACCAGCAGAGATGTTGGCGGGAGCTACAATGAGCAGTTCTTC.

As concerns this clone: Other DNA variants within this sample encode the same CDR3. CDR3: CASSMREKLFF. The CDR3 bases are TGTGCCAGTAGTATGCGCGAAAAACTGTTTTTT. This sequence joins TRBV19 and TRBJ1-4; D gene uncertain. The germline CDR1 and CDR2 sequences are LNHDA and SQIVND (reference sequence). V lost 3 bases and J 8 bases, leaving 4 bases between the germline ends. This CDR3 has 11 residues.

The CDR3 nucleotides read TGTGCCAGCAGAAGACAGGGCAACACTGAAGCTTTCTTT. As protein: CASRRQGNTEAFF. The chain couples TRBV6-5 to TRBJ1-1, with 7 bases fitting TRBD1. CDR3 length equals 13 residues. The J segment lost 2 bases and the V segment lost 6 bases, leaving 3 bases of the junction unmatched. From germline, CDR1 is MNHEY and CDR2 SVGAGI.

The chain carries TRBV7-2 and TRBJ2-7; 15 nucleotides match TRBD2. Germline trimming cut 5 bases from V and 9 bases from J; bases unmatched to any gene: 14. Germline CDR1 SGHTA, CDR2 FQGNSA. CDR3 length: 17 amino acids. The CDR3 protein is CASSPGLAGGSLVGQYF. The CDR3 DNA follows: TGTGCCAGCAGCCCAGGACTAGCGGGAGGGTCGCTTGTCGGGCAGTACTTC.

The chain joins TRBV28 to TRBJ1-5; TRBD1 might be the D (5 bases). The V gene lost 4 bases and the J gene lost 7 bases, with 11 bases spanning the gap. The length of the CDR3 is 13 residues. In germline, CDR1 is MDHEN, CDR2 SYDVKM. The DNA for the CDR3 is TGTGCCAGCAGTTCCAGGGCCCGCCAGCCCCAGCATTTT. It yields the protein CASSSRARQPQHF.

The count of this clone is one. The CDR3 reads CASSATGGGGNQPQHF. The DNA for the CDR3 is TGTGCCAGCAGCGCAACAGGCGGTGGGGGCAATCAGCCCCAGCATTTT. V usage is TRBV9 and J usage is TRBJ1-5; possibly TRBD1 for D (5 bases). CDR1 SGDLS and CDR2 YYNGEE come from the germline V gene. This CDR3 has 16 residues. V shed 3 bases and J shed 2 bases, with 15 bases lying between them.

This clone was detected only once. J is TRBJ1-2 and V is TRBV7-2; tentative D call: TRBD1 (5 bases). V was clipped by 2 bases and J by 10 bases, with 14 bases between them. This CDR3 spans 13 amino acids. From germline, CDR1 is SGHTA and CDR2 FQGNSA. The CDR3 DNA follows: TGTGCCAGCAGCTTATTTCAGACAGACTCCTACACCTTC. Translation: CASSLFQTDSYTF.

The V gene is TRBV6-5, the J gene TRBJ2-2; a possible D gene is TRBD1 (6 bases). V was clipped by 7 bases and J by 9 bases, with 21 bases between them. The CDR3 spans 15 residues. The germline V gene has CDR1 MNHEY and CDR2 SVGAGI. In nucleotides, the CDR3 is TGTGCCAGCAACCTCCTAGGGGGACCCCGGAGGGAGCTGTTTTTT. Residues: CASNLLGGPRRELFF.

J is TRBJ2-7 and V is TRBV4-2; D is possibly TRBD2 (5 bases). V was clipped by 4 bases and J by 1 base, with 20 bases between them. Germline-derived CDR1 and CDR2 are LGHNA and YNFKEQ. The CDR3 extends over 17 amino acids. This chain's CDR3 is CASSPVPTSGLSYEQYF. CDR3 in DNA: TGTGCCAGCAGCCCAGTCCCCACCAGCGGTCTTTCCTACGAGCAGTACTTC.

The V gene is TRBV19, the J gene TRBJ2-6; D possibly corresponds to TRBD1 (5 bases). Trimming took off 2 bases at V and 4 bases at J, with 9 bases between the two ends. Germline lookup yields CDR1 LNHDA and CDR2 SQIVND (reference sequence). CDR3 size: 15 residues. CDR3 DNA sequence: TGTGCCAGTAGTATACAGGGCGCCGGGGCCAACGTCCTGACTTTC. It translates to CASSIQGAGANVLTF.

The V gene is TRBV6-5, the J gene TRBJ2-1; 7 bases align to TRBD1. Germline values: CDR1 MNHEY, CDR2 SVGAGI. CDR3 size: 12 residues. Unmatched junction bases numbered 3, after V lost 6 bases and J lost 7 bases. CDR3 sequence (DNA): TGTGCCAGCAGGCGACAGGGAAATGAGCAGTTCTTC. Protein: CASRRQGNEQFF.

V is TRBV30 and J is TRBJ1-2; D unclear. Germline V gives CDR1 GTSNPN, CDR2 SVGIG (reference sequence). Trimming pared 8 bases from V and 8 bases from J, leaving 21 bases between. The CDR3 contains 13 residues. The CDR3 DNA follows: TGTGCCGGCCCCCGGCGGAGGAGGGTAGGCTACACCTTC. It encodes CAGPRRRRVGYTF.

This clone occurred a few times. The chain recombines TRBV6-1 with TRBJ1-5; D remains unclear. V was cut by 0 bases and J by 5 bases, with 11 bases left in between. Germline CDR1 and CDR2: MNHNS and SASEGT. The CDR3 loop spans 15 amino acids. The CDR3 protein is CASSEALGRYQPQHF. The CDR3 region has the DNA TGTGCCAGCAGTGAAGCGCTAGGTCGGTATCAGCCCCAGCATTTT.

The rearrangement uses TRBV7-9 and TRBJ2-3, with D perhaps matching TRBD1 (6 bases). This CDR3 has 16 residues. Germline V gene sequence: CDR1 SEHNR, CDR2 FQNEAQ (reference sequence). The V end was cut by 3 bases, the J end by 3 bases, with 16 bases between. CDR3 in DNA: TGTGCCAGCAGCTTTCTTCAGGGGTTGAGAACAGATACGCAGTATTTT. It codes for CASSFLQGLRTDTQYF.

This clone showed up just once. The gene calls are TRBV20-1 and TRBJ2-1, with D perhaps TRBD1 (6 bases). The CDR3 runs 16 residues. Trimming took off 3 bases at V and 1 base at J, with 16 bases between the two ends. From germline, CDR1 is DFQATT and CDR2 SNEGSKA (reference sequence). Written as DNA, the CDR3 is TGCAGTGCTAGTTCAGGGGCGGCGGTATCCTACAATGAGCAGTTCTTC. It encodes CSASSGAAVSYNEQFF.

This chain connects TRBV27 to TRBJ2-1; 9 bases are shared with TRBD2. The V and J ends lost 1 base and 14 bases, in that order; junction bases with no gene match: 12. The CDR3 runs 15 residues. Germline V gene sequence: CDR1 MNHEY, CDR2 SMNVEV (reference sequence). The CDR3 here is CASSLFGGRAYLEFF. In DNA form, the CDR3 reads TGTGCCAGCAGTTTATTCGGCGGGAGGGCCTATCTTGAGTTCTTC.

The chain carries TRBV19 and TRBJ1-3, with D tentatively TRBD1 (6 bases). Germline V gives CDR1 LNHDA, CDR2 SQIVND (reference sequence). The CDR3 contains 15 residues. The V end lost 7 bases, the J end lost 4 bases, and 17 bases lay between the germline ends. The CDR3 region is CASTGGSNRGNTIYF. The CDR3 bases are TGTGCCAGTACGGGGGGCTCAAATCGCGGAAACACCATATATTTT.

The chain combines TRBV28 with TRBJ2-3; 7 bases fit TRBD2. Germline CDR1 is MDHEN and CDR2 is SYDVKM. Trimming took 5 bases from V and 0 from J; bases not matched to a gene: 2. This CDR3 spans 14 amino acids. This CDR3 is CASSSSGSTDTQYF. CDR3 DNA sequence: TGTGCCAGCAGTAGTAGCGGGAGCACAGATACGCAGTATTTT.

The V call is TRBV4-1, the J call TRBJ2-3; weak D call: TRBD2 (6 bases). V was clipped by 3 bases and J by 3 bases, with 25 bases between them. The CDR3 has 19 amino acids. CDR1 MGHRA and CDR2 YSYEKL come from the germline V gene. The CDR3 bases are TGCGCCAGCAGCCACCTCCCACCCCCGGAGGGTACGAATACAGATACGCAGTATTTT. This sequence encodes CASSHLPPPEGTNTDTQYF.

Note on this clone: A read error may produce the germline difference seen at one junction end. This chain uses TRBV6-5 with TRBJ2-1; either TRBD1 or TRBD2 may supply D (5 bases each). The CDR3 length is 13 residues. Germline V gene data show CDR1 as MNHEY and CDR2 as SVGAGI. The DNA of the CDR3 is TGTGCCAGCAGATACTCGGGAAGGGGAGAGCAGTTCTTC. The encoded protein is CASRYSGRGEQFF.